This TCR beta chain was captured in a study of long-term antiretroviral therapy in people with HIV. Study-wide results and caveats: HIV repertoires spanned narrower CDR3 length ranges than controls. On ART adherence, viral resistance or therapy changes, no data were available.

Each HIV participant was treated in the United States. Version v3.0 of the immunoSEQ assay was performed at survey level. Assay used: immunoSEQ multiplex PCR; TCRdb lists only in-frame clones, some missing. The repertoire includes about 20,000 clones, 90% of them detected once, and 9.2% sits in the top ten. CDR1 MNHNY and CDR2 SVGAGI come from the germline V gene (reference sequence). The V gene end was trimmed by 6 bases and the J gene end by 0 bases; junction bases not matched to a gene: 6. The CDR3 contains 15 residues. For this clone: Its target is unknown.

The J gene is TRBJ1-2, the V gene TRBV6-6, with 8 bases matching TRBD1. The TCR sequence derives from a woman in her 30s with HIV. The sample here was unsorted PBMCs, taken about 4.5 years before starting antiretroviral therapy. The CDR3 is CASSSRQGTNYGYTF. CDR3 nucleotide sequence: TGTGCCAGCAGCTCACGACAGGGGACTAACTATGGCTACACCTTC.